This TCR beta chain was documented in a study of identifying expanded T cells in peripheral blood. Study-wide results and limits: About 1.2 clones differed between technical replicates, versus around 15 and 19 over time. Roughly 2-week clone count variance significantly increased as total template count grew.

Concerning this clone: What it recognizes is unknown.

Healthy donors had no documented immune events, such as infections, while sampled. Repertoires were generated with immunoSEQ multiplex PCR, while TCRdb's copy carries only in-frame clones and drops some. The sample holds about 89,000 clones; 88% are singletons and the top ten take 3% to 4%. The receptor's source is a person aged 18-70 years in good health. Material for sequencing was blood.

DNA for the CDR3: TGTGCCAGTAGTATGCTTCAGGCAACTAATGAAAAACTGTTTTTT. It translates to CASSMLQATNEKLFF. The gene calls are TRBV19 and TRBJ1-4; D uncertain. This CDR3 spans 15 amino acids. Germline loops: CDR1 LNHDA, CDR2 SQIVND (reference sequence). Between the trimmed V and J ends, which lost 3 bases and 0 bases, there was a span of 8 bases.